One T cell receptor (beta chain) is described in this entry. As yet, its antigen is unknown. Clones were read by immunoSEQ multiplex PCR, and TCRdb kept only the in-frame ones, dropping some. The data hold 240,000 or so clones, with approximately 95% observed a single time. The sample is drawn from a study of T cell responses to AZD1222 COVID-19 vaccine. Study at large: Investigators merged groups given second doses at roughly 4 or roughly 12 weeks.

The V gene's germline CDR1 is MNHEY and CDR2 SVGAGI. The CDR3 loop spans 15 amino acids. V was clipped by 6 bases and J by 2 bases; unmatched bases: 6. Study findings and constraints: At baseline, seropositivity was found in only six or seven AZD1222 recipients.

The receptor comes from an adult in good health. The rearrangement links TRBV6-5 to TRBJ2-2; TRBD1 agrees at 7 bases. This material consisted of peripheral blood, taken on day 0 of AZD1222 vaccination. The CDR3 DNA reads TGTGCCAGCAGAACGGGACAGATTAACACCGGGGAGCTGTTTTTT. Protein sequence: CASRTGQINTGELFF.